This TCR beta chain came from a study of blood T cell repertoires in COVID-19. As for the study in general: There were acute and convalescent COVID-19 samples, and they came from the United States, Italy and Spain. T cells, B-cell-depleted T cells, or PBMCs provided the cDNA or gDNA that served as material.

Trimming shortened V by 4 bases and J by 5 bases, and 11 bases separated the two germline ends. This CDR3 contains 13 residues. Germline V gives CDR1 MGHDK, CDR2 SYGVNS. Data came from immunoSEQ multiplex PCR; TCRdb stores just in-frame clones and leaves some out. The sample has 65,000 to 95,000 clones, about 80% seen once; the top ten hold around 13%. This clone was counted a single time. The sample consisted of peripheral blood. V usage is TRBV25-1 and J usage is TRBJ1-1; D remains ambiguous. The TCR sequence derives from a woman aged 40 to 50 with active or convalescent COVID-19. The CDR3 here is CASSVPGRTEAFF. CDR3 sequence (DNA): TGTGCCAGCAGTGTTCCCGGTCGGACTGAAGCTTTCTTT. The full variable domain, rest sourced from reference TRBV25-1 and TRBJ1-1, is EADIYQTPRYLVIGTGKKITLECSQTMGHDKMYWYQQDPGMELHLIHYSYGVNSTEKGDLSSESTVSRIRTEHFPLTLESARPSHTSQYLCASSVPGRTEAFFGQGTRLTVV.